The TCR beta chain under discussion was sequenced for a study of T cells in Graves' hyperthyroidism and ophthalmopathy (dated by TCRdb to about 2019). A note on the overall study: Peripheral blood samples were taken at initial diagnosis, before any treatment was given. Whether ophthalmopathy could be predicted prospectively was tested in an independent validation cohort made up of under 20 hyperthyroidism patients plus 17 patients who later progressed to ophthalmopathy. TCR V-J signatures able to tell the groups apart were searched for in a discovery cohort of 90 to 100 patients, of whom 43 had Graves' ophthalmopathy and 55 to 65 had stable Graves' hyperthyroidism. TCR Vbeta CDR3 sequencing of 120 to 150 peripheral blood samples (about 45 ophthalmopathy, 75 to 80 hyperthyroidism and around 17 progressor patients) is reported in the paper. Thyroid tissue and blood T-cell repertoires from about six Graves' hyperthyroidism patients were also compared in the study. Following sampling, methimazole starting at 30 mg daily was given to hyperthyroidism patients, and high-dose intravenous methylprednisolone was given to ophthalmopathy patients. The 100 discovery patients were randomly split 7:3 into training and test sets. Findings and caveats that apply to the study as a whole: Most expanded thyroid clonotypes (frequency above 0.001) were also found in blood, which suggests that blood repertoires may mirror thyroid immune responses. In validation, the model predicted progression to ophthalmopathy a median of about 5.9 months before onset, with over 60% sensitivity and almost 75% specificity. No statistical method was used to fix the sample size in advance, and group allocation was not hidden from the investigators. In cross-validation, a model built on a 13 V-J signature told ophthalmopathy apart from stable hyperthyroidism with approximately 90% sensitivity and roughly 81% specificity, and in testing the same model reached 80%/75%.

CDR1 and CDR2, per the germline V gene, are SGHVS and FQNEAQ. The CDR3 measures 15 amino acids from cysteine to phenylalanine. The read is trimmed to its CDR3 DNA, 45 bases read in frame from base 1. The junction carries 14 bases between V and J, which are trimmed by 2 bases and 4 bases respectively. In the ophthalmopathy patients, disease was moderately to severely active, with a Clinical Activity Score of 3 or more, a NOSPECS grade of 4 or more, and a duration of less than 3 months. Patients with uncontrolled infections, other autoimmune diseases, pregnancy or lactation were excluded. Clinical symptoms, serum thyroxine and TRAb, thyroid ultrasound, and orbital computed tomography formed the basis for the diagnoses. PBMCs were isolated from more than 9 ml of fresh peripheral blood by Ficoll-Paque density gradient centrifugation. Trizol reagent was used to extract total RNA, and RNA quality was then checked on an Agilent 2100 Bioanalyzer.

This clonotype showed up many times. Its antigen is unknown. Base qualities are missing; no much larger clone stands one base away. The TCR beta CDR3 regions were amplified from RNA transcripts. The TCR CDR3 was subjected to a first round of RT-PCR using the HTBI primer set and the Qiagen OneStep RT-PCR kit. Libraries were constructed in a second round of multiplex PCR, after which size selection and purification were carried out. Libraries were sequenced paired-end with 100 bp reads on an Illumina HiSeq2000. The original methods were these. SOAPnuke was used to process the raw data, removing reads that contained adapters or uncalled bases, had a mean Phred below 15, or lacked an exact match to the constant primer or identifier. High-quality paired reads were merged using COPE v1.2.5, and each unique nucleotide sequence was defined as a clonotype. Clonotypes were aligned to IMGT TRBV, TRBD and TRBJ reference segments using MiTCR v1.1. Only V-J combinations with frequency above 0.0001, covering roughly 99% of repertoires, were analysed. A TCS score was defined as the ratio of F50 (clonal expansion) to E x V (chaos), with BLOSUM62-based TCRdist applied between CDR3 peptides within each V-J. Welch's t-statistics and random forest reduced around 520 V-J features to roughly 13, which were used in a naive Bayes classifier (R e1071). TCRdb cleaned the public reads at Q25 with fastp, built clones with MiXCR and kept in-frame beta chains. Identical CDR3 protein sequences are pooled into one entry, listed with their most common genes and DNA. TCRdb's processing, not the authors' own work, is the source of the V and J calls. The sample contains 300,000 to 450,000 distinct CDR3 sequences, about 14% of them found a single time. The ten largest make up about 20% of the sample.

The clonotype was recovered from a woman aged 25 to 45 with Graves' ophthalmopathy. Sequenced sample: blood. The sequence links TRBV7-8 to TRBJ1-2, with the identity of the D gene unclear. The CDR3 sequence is CASSLSRSLGYGYTF. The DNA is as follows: TGTGCCAGCAGCTTATCAAGAAGCCTTGGCTATGGCTACACCTTC.